One and the same sample provided the 22 T cell receptor beta chains below, sequenced in a study of blood T cell repertoires in COVID-19. Only in-frame clones appear in the TCRdb table, and some are missing; sequencing was by immunoSEQ multiplex PCR. Of roughly 300,000 clones listed, about 93% are singletons. Sequencing input: peripheral blood. These receptors originate from a woman aged 30 to 39 with COVID-19, enrolled during active disease.

The rearrangement joins TRBV27 to TRBJ2-2; 8 nucleotides align to TRBD2. In germline, CDR1 is MNHEY, CDR2 SMNVEV (reference sequence). V lost 5 bases to trimming and J lost 6 bases; unmatched junction nucleotides: 8. There are 15 residues in the CDR3. CDR3 DNA sequence: TGTGCCAGCAGTCAAGCGGGAGAAGGGTCCGGGGAGCTGTTTTTT. Protein: CASSQAGEGSGELFF.

V gene TRBV28 combines with J gene TRBJ2-7, with a possible D match to TRBD2 (5 bases). In germline, CDR1 is MDHEN, CDR2 SYDVKM. The CDR3 totals 15 residues. Trimming took off 1 base at V and 2 bases at J, with 12 bases between the two ends. CDR3 nucleotide sequence: TGTGCCAGCAGTTTATCGGGGAGAGTCCCCTACGAGCAGTACTTC. This encodes CASSLSGRVPYEQYF.

The V and J genes are TRBV5-6 and TRBJ1-2; D unresolved. This CDR3 region has 13 residues. The ends were cut back, 0 bases at V and 4 bases at J, with 7 bases in the middle. The V gene's germline CDR1 is SGHDT and CDR2 YYEEEE. For the CDR3, the DNA is TGTGCCAGCAGCTTGGATGCCAGCTATGGCTACACCTTC. It codes for CASSLDASYGYTF.

The chain has TRBV27 and TRBJ2-1, with D tentatively TRBD2 (5 bases). CDR1 and CDR2 (germline): MNHEY, SMNVEV (reference sequence). The CDR3 length is 17 residues. V gave up 6 bases and J gave up 9 bases, with 27 bases separating them. Here the CDR3 reads CASRFSSVSVLGGEQFF. The CDR3 region has the DNA TGTGCCAGCAGATTCTCCTCGGTTAGCGTCCTGGGCGGTGAGCAGTTCTTC.

The V gene is TRBV2, the J gene TRBJ2-7; TRBD1 matches at 8 bases. Germline CDR1 reads SNHLY; CDR2 reads FYNNEI. The CDR3 is made up of 13 amino acids. V shed 6 bases, J shed 4 bases, and the junction held 5 bases outside the gene matches. The CDR3 is CASSEDRAYEQYF. For the CDR3, the DNA is TGTGCCAGCAGCGAGGACAGGGCTTACGAGCAGTACTTC.

The table lists this clone with a count of one. V gene TRBV12-5 combines with J gene TRBJ2-3; maybe TRBD2 (6 bases). In germline, CDR1 is LGHNT, CDR2 FRNRAP. The V end was cut by 1 base, the J end by 0 bases, with 11 bases between. The CDR3 is 16 residues long. The CDR3 region is CASGLGTGESTDTQYF. For the CDR3, the DNA is TGTGCTAGTGGTTTGGGGACGGGAGAAAGCACAGATACGCAGTATTTT.

The chain joins TRBV30 to TRBJ2-5; 8 bases map to TRBD2. Per germline, CDR1 GTSNPN and CDR2 SVGIG (reference sequence). The CDR3 extends over 12 amino acids. The trim removed 5 bases at V and 5 bases at J, leaving 4 bases unmatched. DNA for the CDR3: TGTGCCTGGGGGACTAGTGGGGAGACCCAGTACTTC. This encodes CAWGTSGETQYF. Full variable domain (missing parts from reference TRBV30 and TRBJ2-5): SQTIHQWPATLVQPVGSPLSLECTVEGTSNPNLYWYRQAAGRGLQLLFYSVGIGQISSEVPQNLSASRPQDRQFILSSKKLLLSDSGFYLCAWGTSGETQYFGPGTRLLVL.

V gene TRBV21-1 combines with J gene TRBJ1-6; whether TRBD1, the table's D call, matches the DNA was not checked. TRBV21-1 constitutes a pseudogene. CDR3 length: 16 residues. In DNA, the CDR3 is TGTGCCAGCAGAGGGACAGGGAGCTCCTATAATTCACCCCTCCACTTT. It is translated as CASRGTGSSYNSPLHF.

The chain joins TRBV3-1 (or the pseudogene TRBV3-2) to TRBJ2-3; no clear D gene. Germline-derived CDR1 and CDR2 are LGHDT and YNNKEL (reference sequence). This CDR3 contains 13 residues. V lost 2 bases and J 4 bases, leaving 7 bases between the germline ends. This CDR3 is CASSQKPADTQYF. The CDR3, as DNA: TGTGCCAGCAGCCAAAAGCCCGCAGATACGCAGTATTTT.

DNA of the CDR3: TGTGCCACCAGTGATTTTGCCCCGGGGTCTGGAAACACCATATATTTT. The encoded protein is CATSDFAPGSGNTIYF. The rearrangement joins TRBV24-1 to TRBJ1-3, with unresolved D. The CDR3 covers 16 residues. V was pared by 1 base and J by 1 base, with 10 bases between. Germline CDR1 and CDR2: KGHDR and SFDVKD.

The rearrangement uses TRBV6-5 and TRBJ2-5; the match to TRBD1 covers 10 bases. Losses at the gene ends were 6 bases for V and 5 bases for J; bases not matched to a gene: 6. Germline CDR1 reads MNHEY; CDR2 reads SVGAGI. There are 14 residues in the CDR3. The DNA for the CDR3 is TGTGCCAGCAGCCGGGTGGACAGGGGGGAGACCCAGTACTTC. This gives the protein CASSRVDRGETQYF.

The chain carries TRBV6-5 and TRBJ1-1; D perhaps matches TRBD1 (6 bases). With 8 bases removed from V and 0 bases from J, the gap between germline ends came to 16 bases. The CDR3 loop spans 15 amino acids. CDR1 MNHEY and CDR2 SVGAGI come from the germline V gene. CDR3 amino acids: CASGVVGQMNTEAFF. CDR3 DNA sequence: TGTGCCAGCGGGGTGGTCGGACAGATGAACACTGAAGCTTTCTTT.

This chain connects TRBV19 to TRBJ1-2; 12 bases line up with TRBD1. The CDR3 has 16 residues. Looked up from germline, CDR1 is LNHDA and CDR2 is SQIVND (reference sequence). V was clipped by 4 bases and J by 2 bases; unmatched bases: 5. The CDR3 spells CASSKTGTGGNYGYTF. The CDR3, as DNA: TGTGCCAGTAGTAAAACCGGGACAGGGGGCAACTATGGCTACACCTTC.

The chain has TRBV20-1 and TRBJ1-1, with unresolved D. The CDR3 contains 11 residues. The ends were cut back, 5 bases at V and 8 bases at J, with 12 bases in the middle. The germline V gene has CDR1 DFQATT and CDR2 SNEGSKA (reference sequence). The CDR3 sequence: CSACDDWEAFF. CDR3 nucleotide sequence: TGCAGTGCTTGCGACGACTGGGAAGCTTTCTTT.

The chain carries TRBV10-3 and TRBJ1-1; 10 bases match TRBD1. V was clipped by 7 bases and J by 2 bases; unmatched bases: 7. Per the germline V gene, CDR1 is ENHRY and CDR2 is SYGVKD. This CDR3 spans 15 amino acids. The CDR3 loop is CAIKGGQGGNTEAFF. CDR3 bases: TGTGCCATCAAGGGTGGACAGGGGGGAAACACTGAAGCTTTCTTT.

The V call is TRBV9, the J call TRBJ2-7; 9 bases are a match to TRBD1. CDR1 and CDR2 from the germline V gene are SGDLS and YYNGEE. V trimming: 2 bases; J trimming: 7 bases; junction bases outside the gene matches: 13. The CDR3 has 16 amino acids. CDR3 protein: CASSVNPGQGAEEQYF. The CDR3 DNA reads TGTGCCAGCAGCGTTAATCCGGGACAGGGCGCCGAGGAGCAGTACTTC.

This clone came up a few times. This CDR3 reads CSVFSTGGAKGYTF. The CDR3 nucleotides are TGCAGCGTCTTCAGCACAGGGGGCGCGAAGGGCTACACCTTC. The V call is TRBV29-1, the J call TRBJ1-2, with 9 bases fitting TRBD1. Trimming took 6 bases from V and 8 from J; bases not matched to a gene: 13. The germline V gene encodes CDR1 SQVTM and CDR2 ANQGSEA. The CDR3 length is 14 residues.

This clone appeared once. This chain joins TRBV18 and TRBJ2-1; 10 bases line up with TRBD2. The germline V gene encodes CDR1 KGHSH and CDR2 LQKENI. The V segment lost 2 bases and the J segment 8 bases; nucleotides outside the gene matches: 6. The CDR3 is made up of 15 amino acids. The CDR3 protein is CASSPSGRAGDEQFF. CDR3 nucleotide sequence: TGTGCCAGCTCACCAAGCGGGAGGGCCGGAGATGAGCAGTTCTTC. Variable domain in full (rest from reference TRBV18 and TRBJ2-1): NAGVMQNPRHLVRRRGQEARLRCSPMKGHSHVYWYRQLPEEGLKFMVYLQKENIIDESGMPKERFSAEFPKEGPSILRIQQVVRGDSAAYFCASSPSGRAGDEQFFGPGTRLTVL.

The chain couples TRBV7-9 to TRBJ2-2, with D perhaps TRBD2 (6 bases). Germline CDR1 SEHNR, CDR2 FQNEAQ (reference sequence). The CDR3 extends over 15 amino acids. V was clipped by 8 bases and J by 9 bases, with 22 bases between them. The CDR3 reads CASLKAGGADRELFF. CDR3 in DNA: TGTGCCAGCTTAAAGGCCGGCGGGGCGGACCGGGAGCTGTTTTTT.

This clone was detected once. V gene TRBV28 combines with J gene TRBJ2-5, with 9 bases identical to TRBD2. Germline V gene sequence: CDR1 MDHEN, CDR2 SYDVKM. V shed 8 bases, J shed 0 bases, and the junction held 7 bases outside the gene matches. CDR3 size: 15 residues. The CDR3 spells CASGRGGPHQETQYF. The CDR3 DNA follows: TGTGCCAGCGGGCGGGGGGGACCCCACCAAGAGACCCAGTACTTC.

V and J are TRBV24-1 and TRBJ2-7; 10 bases are shared with TRBD2. J was trimmed by 6 bases and V by 2 bases; bases with no gene match: 9. The germline V gene has CDR1 KGHDR and CDR2 SFDVKD. This CDR3 has 16 amino acids. The CDR3 sequence: CATSDSLASGSGEQYF. The CDR3 nucleotides are TGTGCCACCAGTGATTCGTTGGCTAGCGGGAGCGGCGAGCAGTACTTC.

The chain couples TRBV30 to TRBJ1-4; 7 bases are a match to TRBD1. V gave up 1 base and J gave up 13 bases; unmatched junction bases: 12. The CDR3 runs to 14 residues. Germline values: CDR1 GTSNPN, CDR2 SVGIG (reference sequence). This chain's CDR3 is CAWSGGTALSVLFF. The CDR3 DNA is TGTGCCTGGAGTGGTGGGACAGCCTTGTCGGTACTGTTTTTT.